Below, 20 T cell receptor beta chains from the same sample are listed, as sequenced in a study of T cell repertoires in cytomegalovirus infection. MiXCR, run by TCRdb on the reads, gives a single entry per CDR3 protein. The table records just under 300,000 distinct CDR3 sequences, about a tenth of them present only once. The material sequenced was PBMCs. These receptor sequences come from a human donor in good health (CMV status not recorded). Some clones in this sample may be carry-over from other donors' samples.

This clonotype was observed many times. The chain's CDR3 is CASTPAPGKNIQYF. The CDR3 DNA reads as TGTGCCAGCACCCCGGCCCCGGGAAAAAACATTCAGTACTTC. This rearrangement joins TRBV12-3 or TRBV12-4 to TRBJ2-4; D is possibly TRBD2 (5 bases). The V gene lost 7 bases and the J gene lost 4 bases, with 14 bases spanning the gap. This CDR3 has 14 residues.

The chain employs TRBV18 and TRBJ2-5, with D uncertain. Germline CDR1 is KGHSH and CDR2 is LQKENI. V gave up 5 bases and J gave up 0 bases, with 4 bases separating them. The CDR3 runs 12 residues. The CDR3 spells CASSAYQETQYF. The CDR3 DNA reads TGTGCCAGCTCAGCGTACCAAGAGACCCAGTACTTC.

The rearrangement joins TRBV6-5 to TRBJ2-2; tentatively, D is TRBD2 (5 bases). Per germline, CDR1 MNHEY and CDR2 SVGAGI. The germline V and J ends were trimmed by 6 bases and 0 bases, with 14 bases remaining between them. CDR3 length: 16 residues. The CDR3 DNA reads TGTGCCAGCAGAAGAGGACTGTCGGCGAACACCGGGGAGCTGTTTTTT. As protein: CASRRGLSANTGELFF.

This clonotype was observed a handful of times. The CDR3 region is CASSYIGGGELFF. The CDR3 DNA is TGTGCCAGCAGTTACATAGGGGGCGGGGAGCTGTTTTTT. This chain joins TRBV6-6 and TRBJ2-2; D is perhaps TRBD1 (6 bases). The CDR3 sequence is 13 residues long. Per the germline V gene, CDR1 is MNHNY and CDR2 is SVGAGI (reference sequence). V shed 2 bases and J shed 7 bases, with 8 bases lying between them.

V usage is TRBV28 and J usage is TRBJ2-1, with D perhaps TRBD1 (6 bases). The CDR3 consists of 15 residues. Per germline, CDR1 MDHEN and CDR2 SYDVKM. Trimming shortened V by 0 bases and J by 3 bases, and 9 bases separated the two germline ends. The chain's CDR3 is CASSLWGAGYNEQFF. Here the CDR3 DNA reads TGTGCCAGCAGTTTATGGGGGGCCGGCTACAATGAGCAGTTCTTC.

Regarding this clonotype: The missing conserved phenylalanine or tryptophan at the end of this CDR3 makes a read error likely. The DNA is omitted, as the CDR3 cannot be located on it reliably, and the CDR3 follows TCRdb's listing. The chain employs TRBV5-1 and TRBJ2-5; TRBD1, the table's D call, was not compared with the DNA. A total of 14 residues make up the CDR3, ends included. Looked up from germline, CDR1 is SGHRS and CDR2 is YFSETQ. The CDR3 loop reads CASSPPGTQETLYY.

The sample holds a few counts of this clonotype. The chain couples TRBV19 to TRBJ2-2; 7 bases fit TRBD1. J lost 0 bases, V lost 6 bases, and 4 bases had no gene match. Per the germline V gene, CDR1 is LNHDA and CDR2 is SQIVND (reference sequence). The CDR3 has 15 residues. The CDR3 coding sequence is TGTGCCAGTAGAAAGGGGGCGACGAACACCGGGGAGCTGTTTTTT. Its translation: CASRKGATNTGELFF.

The chain carries TRBV12-3 or TRBV12-4 and TRBJ2-1; D is unclear. The CDR3 has 13 residues. V lost 3 bases and J 6 bases, leaving 9 bases between the germline ends. The CDR3 region has the DNA TGTGCCAGCAGTTTGGGCAGTACCAATGAGCAGTTCTTC. Residues: CASSLGSTNEQFF.

This clonotype was observed many times. V usage is TRBV27 and J usage is TRBJ2-7; 10 bases are shared with TRBD2. This CDR3 is built from 13 residues. J was trimmed by 5 bases and V by 8 bases; bases with no gene match: 6. CDR1 and CDR2 from the germline V gene are MNHEY and SMNVEV (reference sequence). The CDR3 protein is CASAPGTSDEQYF. In DNA form, the CDR3 reads TGTGCCAGCGCACCGGGGACTAGCGACGAGCAGTACTTC.

This clonotype showed up many times. The chain links TRBV5-8 to TRBJ2-1, with 9 bases identical to TRBD2. The CDR3 runs to 14 residues. The junction had 8 bases not matched to a gene; V was cut back by 9 bases and J by 4 bases. Germline V gene data show CDR1 as SGHTS and CDR2 as YDEGEE. CDR3 DNA: TGTGCCAACCGCGGGGGGGGCCTTTACAATGAGCAGTTCTTC. This gives the protein CANRGGGLYNEQFF.

CDR3: CSASSGNNSPLHF. The CDR3 DNA reads as TGCAGTGCTAGTTCGGGGAATAATTCACCCCTCCACTTT. The V and J genes are TRBV20-1 and TRBJ1-6; D not resolved. Trimming pared 3 bases from V and 5 bases from J, leaving 8 bases between. The CDR3 covers 13 residues. Germline V lookup: CDR1 DFQATT, CDR2 SNEGSKA (reference sequence).

This clonotype was observed a handful of times. The gene calls are TRBV5-4 and TRBJ1-1; no reliable D call. This CDR3 is 11 amino acids long. Trimming pared 4 bases from V and 7 bases from J, leaving 8 bases between. CDR1 and CDR2 (germline): SGHNT, YYREEE (reference sequence). DNA of the CDR3: TGTGCCAGCAGCGGCGGGGTTGAAGCTTTCTTT. This encodes CASSGGVEAFF.

This clonotype has ten or more counts. This chain uses TRBV7-3 with TRBJ2-3, with D unresolved. This CDR3 region has 14 residues. V was trimmed by 2 bases and J by 0 bases, leaving 6 bases between them. The germline V gene has CDR1 SGHTA and CDR2 FQGTGA. CDR3 coding DNA: TGTGCCAGCAGCTTAGGGGAAAGCACAGATACGCAGTATTTT. This sequence encodes CASSLGESTDTQYF.

The sample holds many counts of this clonotype. The chain couples TRBV10-2 to TRBJ2-2; 7 bases fit TRBD2. The V gene end was trimmed by 5 bases and the J gene end by 0 bases; junction bases not matched to a gene: 3. Germline assignment: CDR1 WSHSY and CDR2 SAAADI. The CDR3 extends over 15 amino acids. The CDR3 protein is CASSYLAANTGELFF. The CDR3, as DNA: TGCGCCAGCAGTTATCTAGCGGCGAACACCGGGGAGCTGTTTTTT.

This clonotype was seen ten or more times. V usage is TRBV5-5 and J usage is TRBJ1-1; D unclear. CDR1 is SGHKS and CDR2 is YYEKEE in the germline V gene (reference sequence). V dropped 6 bases and J dropped 1 base, with 19 bases sitting between them. The CDR3 consists of 16 residues. CDR3 DNA sequence: TGTGCCAGCAACTCGCCCCTTCCAGCCAAGAACACTGAAGCTTTCTTT. Translated, it gives CASNSPLPAKNTEAFF.

This clonotype was seen repeatedly, ten times or more. The genes are TRBV12-3 or TRBV12-4 and TRBJ2-3, with D possibly being TRBD1 (6 bases). The CDR3 runs to 16 residues. V lost 7 bases and J 0 bases, leaving 17 bases between the germline ends. CDR3 region: CASKQQGPPSTDTQYF. The CDR3 coding sequence is TGTGCCAGCAAACAACAGGGTCCTCCTAGCACAGATACGCAGTATTTT.

The chain recombines TRBV20-1 with TRBJ2-6, with D perhaps TRBD2 (6 bases). Trimming stripped 1 base from V and 0 bases from J, with 10 bases between. The CDR3 sequence is 16 residues long. Germline-derived CDR1 and CDR2 are DFQATT and SNEGSKA (reference sequence). Here the CDR3 reads CSARVGGSSGANVLTF. The CDR3 DNA reads as TGCAGTGCTAGAGTTGGAGGGAGCTCTGGGGCCAACGTCCTGACTTTC.

This clonotype was counted many times. V and J are TRBV29-1 and TRBJ1-2; 7 nucleotides line up with TRBD1. Germline V gives CDR1 SQVTM, CDR2 ANQGSEA. The CDR3 covers 12 residues. V lost 7 bases to trimming and J lost 4 bases; unmatched junction nucleotides: 6. As DNA, the CDR3 is TGCAGCGCCATCCGGGACAGCTATGGCTACACCTTC. Translating it yields CSAIRDSYGYTF. Supplemented by reference TRBV29-1 and TRBJ1-2, the full variable domain reads SAVISQKPSRDICQRGTSLTIQCQVDSQVTMMFWYRQQPGQSLTLIATANQGSEATYESGFVIDKFPISRPNLTFSTLTVSNMSPEDSSIYLCSAIRDSYGYTFGSGTRLTVV.

This clonotype was recorded at least ten times. The chain links TRBV12-3 or TRBV12-4 to TRBJ2-1; D possibly corresponds to TRBD2 (6 bases). The CDR3 totals 15 residues. Trimming took 3 bases from V and 6 from J, leaving 15 bases between them. CDR3 protein: CASSFWRGMFNEQFF. The CDR3 bases are TGTGCCAGCAGTTTCTGGCGGGGAATGTTCAATGAGCAGTTCTTC.

This clonotype was recorded many times. CDR3 nucleotides: TGTGCCAGCAGCTTGGACAGGGCGCCTCAAGAGACCCAGTACTTC. This codes for CASSLDRAPQETQYF. This chain joins TRBV5-4 and TRBJ2-5; a possible D gene is TRBD1 (6 bases). This CDR3 is 15 amino acids long. V lost 0 bases and J lost 2, with 11 bases in between. CDR1 and CDR2 (germline): SGHNT, YYREEE (reference sequence).